This passage covers 31 T cell receptor beta chains from one sample sequenced in a study of T cells after yellow fever vaccination. TCRdb reprocessed the 5' RACE reads with MiXCR, giving one entry per CDR3 protein. This sample has around 600,000 distinct CDR3 sequences, with around 12% found just once. Sequencing used PBMCs, obtained on the day of the yellow fever booster vaccination. The source of these receptors is a man under 40 who received the YFV17D yellow fever vaccine.

There are a few counts of this clonotype. The CDR3 DNA reads as TGTGCCAGCAATTTTGTAGGGACTGAGCAGTTCTTC. Translation gives CASNFVGTEQFF. The chain uses TRBV6-6 and TRBJ2-1; D tentatively reads TRBD1 or TRBD2 (5 bases each). V was cut by 7 bases and J by 9 bases, with 13 bases left in between. The CDR3 loop spans 12 amino acids. CDR1 and CDR2 (germline): MNHNY, SVGAGI (reference sequence).

This clonotype appeared a few times. The chain is built from TRBV7-8 and TRBJ2-1, with no clear D. The V gene lost 1 base and the J gene lost 0 bases, with 7 bases spanning the gap. Germline values: CDR1 SGHVS, CDR2 FQNEAQ. The CDR3 contains 15 residues. CDR3 residues: CASSLVDASYNEQFF. CDR3 nucleotides: TGTGCCAGCAGCTTAGTAGACGCCTCCTACAATGAGCAGTTCTTC.

The chain carries TRBV12-3 or TRBV12-4 and TRBJ2-3, with 14 bases identical to TRBD2. This CDR3 region has 15 residues. Trimming removed 5 bases from V and 13 bases from J; junction bases left unmatched: 11. The CDR3 sequence: CASSLGGGLAGVEYF. CDR3 DNA: TGTGCCAGCAGTCTTGGGGGGGGACTAGCGGGAGTAGAGTATTTT.

V usage is TRBV6-4 and J usage is TRBJ2-1, with D unresolved. CDR1 is MRHNA, CDR2 SNTAGT, per germline. The CDR3 loop spans 15 amino acids. Trimming stripped 0 bases from V and 0 bases from J, with 6 bases between. Written as DNA, the CDR3 is TGTGCCAGCAGTGACTCTTCCAACTCCTACAATGAGCAGTTCTTC. This gives the protein CASSDSSNSYNEQFF.

This clonotype was found a few times. V and J are TRBV20-1 and TRBJ2-7; 16 bases are shared with TRBD2. Per the germline V gene, CDR1 is DFQATT and CDR2 is SNEGSKA (reference sequence). The trim removed 5 bases at V and 2 bases at J, leaving 3 bases unmatched. The CDR3 loop spans 15 amino acids. The CDR3 loop reads CSAPGTSGRAYEQYF. The DNA for the CDR3 is TGCAGTGCTCCCGGGACTAGCGGGAGGGCCTACGAGCAGTACTTC.

CDR3 amino acids: CAWRNPGGHEQFF. In DNA, the CDR3 is TGTGCCTGGAGAAATCCAGGGGGACATGAGCAGTTCTTC. The V call is TRBV30, the J call TRBJ2-1, with 7 nucleotides matching TRBD1. The CDR3 sequence is 13 residues long. J was trimmed by 8 bases and V by 3 bases; bases with no gene match: 7. Germline loops: CDR1 GTSNPN, CDR2 SVGIG (reference sequence).

This clonotype has a count of ten or more. The chain joins TRBV5-1 to TRBJ2-6, with D tentatively TRBD1 (6 bases). The CDR3 has 16 residues. The V and J ends lost 0 bases and 6 bases respectively, with 13 bases between them. The germline gives CDR1 SGHRS, CDR2 YFSETQ. The CDR3 DNA follows: TGCGCCAGCAGCTTGGCCGGTGGGGGCCTGGCCAACGTCCTGACTTTC. Amino acids: CASSLAGGGLANVLTF.

The J gene is TRBJ1-4, the V gene TRBV7-6, with D possibly being TRBD1 (6 bases). The CDR3 contains 14 residues. The germline gives CDR1 SGHVS, CDR2 FNYEAQ. V was shortened by 5 bases and J by 6 bases, with 13 bases between the two germline ends. The CDR3 bases are TGTGCCAGCAGCCTTACAGGGAAGGATGAAAAACTGTTTTTT. Its protein is CASSLTGKDEKLFF.

This clonotype was counted only a few times. This chain uses TRBV5-1 with TRBJ2-1, with TRBD2 identical over 12 bases. This CDR3 is built from 16 residues. With 0 bases clipped from V and 7 bases from J, the junction kept 5 bases outside the gene matches. Germline V CDR1 and CDR2: SGHRS, YFSETQ. CDR3 sequence reads: CASSLALTSGRNEQFF. CDR3 sequence (DNA): TGCGCCAGCAGCTTGGCCTTAACTAGCGGGAGGAATGAGCAGTTCTTC.

DNA of the CDR3: TGTGCCAGCAGCTTGGCGGCAGGTCGGCCGGAGACCCAGTACTTC. It encodes CASSLAAGRPETQYF. V gene TRBV7-2 combines with J gene TRBJ2-5; the D is unclear. CDR1 is SGHTA, CDR2 FQGNSA, per germline. With 3 bases removed from V and 5 bases from J, the gap between germline ends came to 16 bases. The CDR3 loop spans 15 amino acids. Based on the CDR3 plus reference TRBV7-2 and TRBJ2-5, the full variable domain is GAGVSQSPSNKVTEKGKDVELRCDPISGHTALYWYRQSLGQGLEFLIYFQGNSAPDKSGLPSDRFSAERTGGSVSTLTIQRTQQEDSAVYLCASSLAAGRPETQYFGPGTRLLVL.

In this sample, this clonotype turned up a few times. This rearrangement joins TRBV20-1 to TRBJ1-6; a weak D match, TRBD1 (5 bases). The CDR3 is 16 amino acids. The germline gives CDR1 DFQATT, CDR2 SNEGSKA (reference sequence). Trimming took 6 bases from V and 0 from J, leaving 15 bases between them. This chain's CDR3 is CSALSRGVSYNSPLHF. For the CDR3, the DNA is TGCAGTGCCCTCTCGCGGGGCGTCTCCTATAATTCACCCCTCCACTTT.

This clonotype was recorded a few times. The rearrangement uses TRBV7-6 and TRBJ1-5; D is possibly TRBD1 (5 bases). The CDR3 consists of 15 residues. V lost 0 bases and J lost 9, with 15 bases in between. The germline V gene has CDR1 SGHVS and CDR2 FNYEAQ. This chain's CDR3 is CASSLARAGLSPQHF. For the CDR3, the DNA is TGTGCCAGCAGCTTAGCGCGGGCAGGGTTGTCGCCCCAGCATTTT.

This clonotype appeared a few times. The V and J genes are TRBV4-3 and TRBJ2-2; D is perhaps TRBD2 (6 bases). CDR1 LGHNA and CDR2 YSLEER come from the germline V gene. The ends were cut back, 4 bases at V and 2 bases at J, with 20 bases in the middle. CDR3 length: 18 amino acids. The CDR3 DNA reads TGCGCCAGCAGCCCCACCCTCCGGGACTGGCCAAACACCGGGGAGCTGTTTTTT. Its translation: CASSPTLRDWPNTGELFF.

The table lists this clonotype with a few counts. J is TRBJ2-5 and V is TRBV7-6, with D perhaps matching TRBD2 (6 bases). V dropped 7 bases and J dropped 4 bases, with 19 bases sitting between them. The CDR3 consists of 15 residues. From germline, CDR1 is SGHVS and CDR2 FNYEAQ. In DNA form, the CDR3 reads TGTGCCAGCAACAATGGCGGGATGGGGTCAGAGACCCAGTACTTC. Protein product: CASNNGGMGSETQYF.

The rearrangement joins TRBV20-1 to TRBJ2-7, with TRBD2 matching 13 bases. V was pared by 6 bases and J by 1 base, with 6 bases of the junction left unmatched. This CDR3 region has 15 residues. Looked up from germline, CDR1 is DFQATT and CDR2 is SNEGSKA (reference sequence). The CDR3 here is CSATGTSGTSYEQYF. The CDR3 nucleotides are TGCAGTGCCACCGGGACTAGCGGGACTTCCTACGAGCAGTACTTC.

This clonotype was counted between two and nine times. V usage is TRBV11-1 and J usage is TRBJ2-6; D unresolved. Per the germline V gene, CDR1 is SGHAT and CDR2 is FQDESV (reference sequence). This CDR3 is 18 amino acids long. V lost 6 bases, J lost 6 bases, and 24 bases lay in between. CDR3 protein: CASSYLRLRQAVANVLTF. DNA for the CDR3: TGTGCCAGCAGTTATTTAAGGCTACGCCAGGCGGTGGCCAACGTCCTGACTTTC.

The chain combines TRBV7-2 with TRBJ1-2, with a tentative D call TRBD1 (5 bases). The V gene lost 1 base and the J gene lost 7 bases, with 10 bases spanning the gap. This CDR3 contains 13 residues. Per germline, CDR1 SGHTA and CDR2 FQGNSA. In DNA form, the CDR3 reads TGTGCCAGCAGCTTAGTCGGGGGAACTGGCTACACCTTC. This gives the protein CASSLVGGTGYTF.

V and J are TRBV5-4 and TRBJ2-1; 9 positions agree with TRBD2. Germline CDR1 is SGHNT and CDR2 is YYREEE (reference sequence). This CDR3 spans 16 amino acids. The trim removed 4 bases at V and 4 bases at J, leaving 9 bases unmatched. CDR3 nucleotides: TGTGCCAGCAGCGCCCGACTAGCGGAGCATTACAATGAGCAGTTCTTC. It yields the protein CASSARLAEHYNEQFF. Using reference TRBV5-4 and TRBJ2-1 for the parts outside the CDR3, the full variable domain is ETGVTQSPTHLIKTRGQQVTLRCSSQSGHNTVSWYQQALGQGPQFIFQYYREEENGRGNFPPRFSGLQFPNYSSELNVNALELDDSALYLCASSARLAEHYNEQFFGPGTRLTVL.

The CDR3 coding sequence is TGTGCCAGCAGCTTAATAGCGGGAAAACGAGCAGAGACCCAGTACTTC. This sequence encodes CASSLIAGKRAETQYF. This chain uses TRBV7-6 with TRBJ2-5; the match to TRBD2 covers 8 bases. V gave up 2 bases and J gave up 4 bases; unmatched junction bases: 9. CDR3 size: 16 residues. Germline values: CDR1 SGHVS, CDR2 FNYEAQ. The variable domain in full, completed from reference TRBV7-6 and TRBJ2-5, reads GAGVSQSPRYKVTKRGQDVALRCDPISGHVSLYWYRQALGQGPEFLTYFNYEAQQDKSGLPNDRFSAERPEGSISTLTIQRTEQRDSAMYRCASSLIAGKRAETQYFGPGTRLLVL.

J is TRBJ2-5 and V is TRBV6-6; no firm D call. The germline V and J ends were trimmed by 7 bases and 5 bases, with 11 bases remaining between them. The CDR3 runs to 12 residues. Germline CDR1 is MNHNY and CDR2 is SVGAGI (reference sequence). CDR3 coding DNA: TGTGCCAGCATCGGTGGTTCCGAGACCCAGTACTTC. It is translated as CASIGGSETQYF.

In this sample, this clonotype turned up a few times. The genes are TRBV4-3 and TRBJ2-3, with 7 bases matching TRBD2. V gave up 1 base and J gave up 6 bases; unmatched junction bases: 7. There are 15 residues in the CDR3. Germline lookup yields CDR1 LGHNA and CDR2 YSLEER. CDR3 amino acids: CASSQAGGLLDTQYF. In DNA, the CDR3 is TGCGCCAGCAGCCAAGCGGGAGGACTCTTGGATACGCAGTATTTT.

This clonotype occurred a few times. The chain has TRBV20-1 and TRBJ2-7, with D uncertain. V was trimmed by 3 bases and J by 2 bases, leaving 8 bases between them. Germline CDR1 and CDR2: DFQATT and SNEGSKA (reference sequence). The CDR3 totals 12 residues. The CDR3 nucleotides are TGCAGTGCTAGCCGCCGAACCTACGAGCAGTACTTC. Translation gives CSASRRTYEQYF.

CDR3 sequence (DNA): TGTGCCAGCAGCTCTCGAGGGACTAGCGGGAGTAATGAGCAGTTCTTC. It specifies CASSSRGTSGSNEQFF. The chain carries TRBV5-5 and TRBJ2-1; 14 positions agree with TRBD2. V dropped 3 bases and J dropped 7; count of bases not matched to a gene: 6. Germline loops: CDR1 SGHKS, CDR2 YYEKEE (reference sequence). This CDR3 is 16 amino acids long.

The sample holds many counts of this clonotype. The rearrangement joins TRBV7-2 to TRBJ2-5, with 16 bases fitting TRBD2. With V trimmed by 6 bases and J by 7 bases, 17 bases remained unmatched. The CDR3 is made up of 19 amino acids. Per the germline V gene, CDR1 is SGHTA and CDR2 is FQGNSA. This CDR3 is CASSRGPPGLAGGPGTQYF. The CDR3 DNA reads as TGTGCCAGCAGTCGAGGGCCTCCGGGACTAGCGGGAGGGCCCGGGACCCAGTACTTC.

The DNA for the CDR3 is TGTGCCAGCAGCCTACCTCAGGCTCCCTATGGCTACACCTTC. Translation gives CASSLPQAPYGYTF. The V gene is TRBV6-2 or TRBV6-3, the J gene TRBJ1-2, with no clear D. The ends were cut back, 6 bases at V and 4 bases at J, with 15 bases in the middle. The length of the CDR3 is 14 residues. Germline lookup yields CDR1 MNHEY and CDR2 SVGEGT.

This clonotype occurred a few times. The chain recombines TRBV18 with TRBJ2-7; D not certain. The V end lost 0 bases, the J end lost 6 bases, and 12 bases lay between the germline ends. In germline, CDR1 is KGHSH, CDR2 LQKENI. The CDR3 consists of 14 residues. CDR3 coding DNA: TGTGCCAGCTCACCACCGGACCGCCCGCGCGAGCAGTACTTC. Its translation is CASSPPDRPREQYF.

In this sample, this clonotype turned up a few times. The CDR3 bases are TGTGCCTGGAGTAGTGGGGGACAGGGGGGAAACACCATATATTTT. This sequence encodes CAWSSGGQGGNTIYF. V and J are TRBV30 and TRBJ1-3; 10 bases line up with TRBD1. The CDR3 contains 15 residues. Germline assignment: CDR1 GTSNPN and CDR2 SVGIG (reference sequence). V lost 2 bases, J lost 4 bases, and 5 bases stayed unmatched.

J is TRBJ1-1 and V is TRBV7-6; no reliable D call. V was pared by 0 bases and J by 10 bases, with 12 bases between. Germline V gene sequence: CDR1 SGHVS, CDR2 FNYEAQ. The CDR3 covers 13 residues. CDR3 DNA: TGTGCCAGCAGCTTAGCGACCCGTGGCGTAGCTTTCTTT. It codes for CASSLATRGVAFF.

The chain links TRBV5-1 to TRBJ1-1, with TRBD1 identical over 10 bases. The CDR3 covers 14 residues. Germline loops: CDR1 SGHRS, CDR2 YFSETQ. V lost 3 bases to trimming and J lost 6 bases; unmatched junction nucleotides: 5. CDR3 sequence (DNA): TGCGCCAGCAGCTCAACCGGGACAGGGGCTGAAGCTTTCTTT. It is translated as CASSSTGTGAEAFF. Full variable domain (outside the CDR3, taken from reference TRBV5-1 and TRBJ1-1): KAGVTQTPRYLIKTRGQQVTLSCSPISGHRSVSWYQQTPGQGLQFLFEYFSETQRNKGNFPGRFSGRQFSNSRSEMNVSTLELGDSALYLCASSSTGTGAEAFFGQGTRLTVV.

The V gene is TRBV20-1, the J gene TRBJ2-7, with D perhaps TRBD1 or TRBD2 (5 bases each). Germline V gene lookup returns CDR1 DFQATT and CDR2 SNEGSKA (reference sequence). The CDR3 sequence is 15 residues long. V lost 3 bases to trimming and J lost 6 bases, with 21 bases between them. CDR3 nucleotides: TGCAGTGCTAGGTCCGGGACGGAGCGCCCAAGCGAGCAGTACTTC. This gives the protein CSARSGTERPSEQYF.

This clonotype was counted between two and nine times. The V call is TRBV7-2, the J call TRBJ2-6; D gene unclear. Germline lookup yields CDR1 SGHTA and CDR2 FQGNSA. There are 15 residues in the CDR3. V was shortened by 5 bases and J by 0 bases, with 8 bases between the two germline ends. CDR3 DNA: TGTGCCAGCAGCCGACTTGTCTCTGGGGCCAACGTCCTGACTTTC. Its protein product is CASSRLVSGANVLTF.